This T cell receptor beta chain was profiled in a study of T cells after yellow fever vaccination. Across the whole study: Fractions of limited cellularity were prepared by means of SMART-Seq v4 Ultra Low Input.

The V end lost 4 bases, the J end lost 2 bases, and 23 bases lay between the germline ends. This CDR3 spans 17 amino acids. Germline V gene lookup returns CDR1 DFQATT and CDR2 SNEGSKA (reference sequence). The 5'RACE template-switching step produced TCR cDNA and added a universal primer site and UMIs. TCRdb independently ran MiXCR on the 5' RACE reads; one entry per CDR3 protein. This table has hundreds of thousands of distinct CDR3 sequences, approximately 5.7% appearing once. General observations from the study: A secondary response was less intense yet reached its peak sooner, at day 5 versus 15. In post-booster samples, most primary-vaccination clones reappeared (roughly 96% CD4, roughly 90% CD8).

The table lists this clonotype with many counts. What it binds is not known. V gene TRBV20-1 combines with J gene TRBJ2-5; a possible D gene is TRBD2 (5 bases). The source of this sequence is a man aged 25 to 40 who received the YFV17D yellow fever vaccine. Source: PBMCs, taken 5 days after the yellow fever booster vaccination. The CDR3 sequence: CSATSGYDYTSQETQYF. The CDR3 DNA sequence: TGCAGTGCTACGAGTGGTTATGACTACACATCACAAGAGACCCAGTACTTC.